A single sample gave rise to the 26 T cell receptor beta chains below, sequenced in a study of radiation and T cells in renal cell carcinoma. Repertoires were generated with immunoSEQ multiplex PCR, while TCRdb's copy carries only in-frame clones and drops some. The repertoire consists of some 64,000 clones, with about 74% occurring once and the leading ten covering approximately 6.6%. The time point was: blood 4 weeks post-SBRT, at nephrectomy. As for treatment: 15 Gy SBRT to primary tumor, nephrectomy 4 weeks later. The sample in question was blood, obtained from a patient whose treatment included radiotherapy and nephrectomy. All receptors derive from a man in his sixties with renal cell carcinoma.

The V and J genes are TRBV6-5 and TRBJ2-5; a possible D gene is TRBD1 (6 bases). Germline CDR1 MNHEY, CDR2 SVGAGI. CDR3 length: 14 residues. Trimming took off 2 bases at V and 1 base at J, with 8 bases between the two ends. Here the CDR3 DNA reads TGTGCCAGCAGTTACACAGGGTTCCAAGAGACCCAGTACTTC. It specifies CASSYTGFQETQYF.

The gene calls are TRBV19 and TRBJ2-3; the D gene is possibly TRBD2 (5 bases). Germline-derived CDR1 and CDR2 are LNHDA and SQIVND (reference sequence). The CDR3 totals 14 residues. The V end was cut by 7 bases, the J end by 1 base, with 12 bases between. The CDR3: CASTPALGTDTQYF. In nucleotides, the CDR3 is TGTGCCAGTACCCCCGCACTAGGCACAGATACGCAGTATTTT.

CDR3 in amino acids: CASRDGYEQYV. The CDR3, as DNA: TGTGCCAGCAGAGACGGCTACGAGCAGTACGTC. The chain joins TRBV6-1 to TRBJ2-7; the D is unclear. Trimming removed 6 bases at V and 3 bases at J, with 6 bases between. In germline, CDR1 is MNHNS, CDR2 SASEGT. CDR3 length: 11 residues.

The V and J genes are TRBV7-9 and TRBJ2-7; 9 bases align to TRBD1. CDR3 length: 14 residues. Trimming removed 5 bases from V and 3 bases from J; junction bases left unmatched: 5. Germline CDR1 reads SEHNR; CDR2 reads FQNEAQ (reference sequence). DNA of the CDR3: TGTGCCAGCAGCCTGGGACAGGGATTCTACGAGCAGTACTTC. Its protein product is CASSLGQGFYEQYF. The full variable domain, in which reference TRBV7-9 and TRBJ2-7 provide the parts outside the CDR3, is DTGVSQNPRHKITKRGQNVTFRCDPISEHNRLYWYRQTLGQGPEFLTYFQNEAQLEKSRLLSDRFSAERPKGSFSTLEIQRTEQGDSAMYLCASSLGQGFYEQYFGPGTRLTVT.

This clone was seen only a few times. The CDR3 region has the DNA TGTGCCAGCAGCGTAGAGCCGGGACAGGGATTCTATGGCTACACCTTC. It translates to CASSVEPGQGFYGYTF. This sequence joins TRBV9 and TRBJ1-2, with 9 bases lining up with TRBD1. Germline V gene data show CDR1 as SGDLS and CDR2 as YYNGEE. CDR3 length: 16 amino acids. Unmatched junction bases numbered 7, after V lost 0 bases and J lost 4 bases.

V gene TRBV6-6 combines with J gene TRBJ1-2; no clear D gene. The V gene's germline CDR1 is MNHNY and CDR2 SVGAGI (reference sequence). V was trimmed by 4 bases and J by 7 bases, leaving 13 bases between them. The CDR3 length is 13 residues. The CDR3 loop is CASSSDRVGGYTF. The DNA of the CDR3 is TGTGCCAGCAGTTCCGACCGGGTAGGTGGCTACACCTTC.

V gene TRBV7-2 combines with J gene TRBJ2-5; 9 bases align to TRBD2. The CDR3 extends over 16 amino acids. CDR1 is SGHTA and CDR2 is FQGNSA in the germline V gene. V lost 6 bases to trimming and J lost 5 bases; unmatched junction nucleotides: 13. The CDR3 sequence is CASSRLAGLGEETQYF. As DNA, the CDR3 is TGTGCCAGCAGTCGTCTAGCGGGACTGGGGGAGGAGACCCAGTACTTC.

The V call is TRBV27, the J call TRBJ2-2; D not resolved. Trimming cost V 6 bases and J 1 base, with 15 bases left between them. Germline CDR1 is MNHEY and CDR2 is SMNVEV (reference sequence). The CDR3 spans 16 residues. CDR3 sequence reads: CASSPSSPLNTGELFF. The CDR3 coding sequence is TGTGCCAGCAGCCCCTCCTCGCCCTTGAACACCGGGGAGCTGTTTTTT.

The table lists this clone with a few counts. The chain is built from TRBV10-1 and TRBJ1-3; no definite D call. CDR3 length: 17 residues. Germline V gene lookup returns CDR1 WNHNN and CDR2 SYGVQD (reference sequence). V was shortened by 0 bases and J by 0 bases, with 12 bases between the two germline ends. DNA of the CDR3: TGCGCCAGCAGTGAGTCGAAGTCCCTGTCCTCTGGAAACACCATATATTTT. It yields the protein CASSESKSLSSGNTIYF.

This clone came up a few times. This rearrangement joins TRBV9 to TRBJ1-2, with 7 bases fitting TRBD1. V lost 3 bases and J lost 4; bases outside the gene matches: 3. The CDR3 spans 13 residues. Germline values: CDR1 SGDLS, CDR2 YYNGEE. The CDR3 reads CASSAGQLYGYTF. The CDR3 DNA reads TGTGCCAGCAGCGCGGGACAGCTCTATGGCTACACCTTC.

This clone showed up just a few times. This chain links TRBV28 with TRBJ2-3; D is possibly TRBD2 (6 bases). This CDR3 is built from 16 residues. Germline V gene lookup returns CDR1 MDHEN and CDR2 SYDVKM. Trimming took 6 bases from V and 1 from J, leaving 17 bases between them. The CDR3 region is CASSLAYAFGTDTQYF. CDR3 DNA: TGTGCCAGCAGCCTAGCGTACGCATTTGGCACAGATACGCAGTATTTT.

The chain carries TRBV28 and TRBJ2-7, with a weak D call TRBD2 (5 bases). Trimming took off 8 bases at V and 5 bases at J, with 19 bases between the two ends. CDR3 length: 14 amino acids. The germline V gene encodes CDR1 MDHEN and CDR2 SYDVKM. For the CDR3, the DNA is TGTGCCAGCGTCCGTCGCGGGTTGAACAACGAGCAGTACGTC. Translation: CASVRRGLNNEQYV.

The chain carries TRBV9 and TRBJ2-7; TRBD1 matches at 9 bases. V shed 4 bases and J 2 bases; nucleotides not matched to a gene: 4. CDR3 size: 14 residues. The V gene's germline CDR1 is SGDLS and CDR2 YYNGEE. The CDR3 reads CASSFGDRAYEQYF. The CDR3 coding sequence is TGTGCCAGCAGCTTTGGGGACAGGGCCTACGAGCAGTACTTC.

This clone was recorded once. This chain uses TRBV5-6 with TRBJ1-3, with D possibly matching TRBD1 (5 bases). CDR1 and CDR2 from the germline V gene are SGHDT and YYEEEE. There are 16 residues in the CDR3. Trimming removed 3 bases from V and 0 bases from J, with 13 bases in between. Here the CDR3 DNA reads TGTGCCAGCAGCTGGACGGGGCCTGACTCTGGAAACACCATATATTTT. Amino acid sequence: CASSWTGPDSGNTIYF.

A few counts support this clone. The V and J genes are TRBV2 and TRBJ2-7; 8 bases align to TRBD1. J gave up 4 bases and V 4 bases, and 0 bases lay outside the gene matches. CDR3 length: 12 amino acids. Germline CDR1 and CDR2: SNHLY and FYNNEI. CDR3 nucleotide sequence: TGTGCCAGCAGTGGACAGGGGTACGAGCAGTACTTC. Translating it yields CASSGQGYEQYF.

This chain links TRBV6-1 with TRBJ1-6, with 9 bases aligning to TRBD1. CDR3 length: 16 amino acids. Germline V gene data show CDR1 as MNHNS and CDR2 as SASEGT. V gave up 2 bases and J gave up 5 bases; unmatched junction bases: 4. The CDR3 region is CASSEPGQGDNSPLHF. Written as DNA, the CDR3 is TGTGCCAGCAGTGAACCGGGACAGGGCGATAATTCACCCCTCCACTTT.

The CDR3 loop reads CAISEGLAQETQYF. CDR3 in DNA: TGTGCCATCAGTGAAGGACTAGCTCAAGAGACCCAGTACTTC. The chain is built from TRBV10-3 and TRBJ2-5, with 8 bases that match TRBD2. Germline V gene lookup returns CDR1 ENHRY and CDR2 SYGVKD. J lost 2 bases, V lost 3 bases, and 2 bases had no gene match. The CDR3 runs 14 residues.

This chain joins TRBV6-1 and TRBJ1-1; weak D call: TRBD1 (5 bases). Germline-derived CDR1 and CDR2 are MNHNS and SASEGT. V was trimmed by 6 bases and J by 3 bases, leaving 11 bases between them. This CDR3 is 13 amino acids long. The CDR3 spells CASRQVADTEAFF. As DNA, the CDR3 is TGTGCCAGCAGACAGGTGGCCGACACTGAAGCTTTCTTT.

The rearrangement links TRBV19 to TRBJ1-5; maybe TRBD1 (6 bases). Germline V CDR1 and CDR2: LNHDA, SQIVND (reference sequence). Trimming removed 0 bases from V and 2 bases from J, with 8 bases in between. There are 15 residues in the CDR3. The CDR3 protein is CASSIDRGGNQPQHF. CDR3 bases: TGTGCCAGTAGTATAGACAGGGGAGGCAATCAGCCCCAGCATTTT.

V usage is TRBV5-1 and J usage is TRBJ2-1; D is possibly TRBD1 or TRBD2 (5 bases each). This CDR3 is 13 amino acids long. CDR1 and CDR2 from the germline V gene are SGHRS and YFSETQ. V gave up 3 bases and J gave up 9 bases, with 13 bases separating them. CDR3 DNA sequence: TGCGCCAGCAGCTCGAATTGGGGGAGTGAGCAGTTCTTC. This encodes CASSSNWGSEQFF. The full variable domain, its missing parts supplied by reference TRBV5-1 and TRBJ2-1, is KAGVTQTPRYLIKTRGQQVTLSCSPISGHRSVSWYQQTPGQGLQFLFEYFSETQRNKGNFPGRFSGRQFSNSRSEMNVSTLELGDSALYLCASSSNWGSEQFFGPGTRLTVL.

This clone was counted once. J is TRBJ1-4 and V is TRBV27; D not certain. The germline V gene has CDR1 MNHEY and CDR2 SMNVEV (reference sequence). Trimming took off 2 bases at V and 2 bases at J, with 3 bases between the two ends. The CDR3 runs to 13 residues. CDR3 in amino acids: CASSLVTNEKLFF. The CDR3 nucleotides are TGTGCCAGCAGTTTAGTGACTAATGAAAAACTGTTTTTT.

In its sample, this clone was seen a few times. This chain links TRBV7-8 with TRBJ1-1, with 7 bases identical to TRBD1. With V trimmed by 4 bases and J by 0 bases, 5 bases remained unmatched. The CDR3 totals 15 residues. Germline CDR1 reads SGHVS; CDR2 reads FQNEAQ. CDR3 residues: CASSSQGQVNTEAFF. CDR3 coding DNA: TGTGCCAGCAGCTCCCAAGGACAGGTGAACACTGAAGCTTTCTTT.

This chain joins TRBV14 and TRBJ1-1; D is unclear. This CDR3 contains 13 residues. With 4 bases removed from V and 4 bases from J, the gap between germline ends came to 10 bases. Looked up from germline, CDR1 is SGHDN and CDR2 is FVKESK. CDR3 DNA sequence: TGTGCCAGCAGCCGCAGCGGTAGCACTGAAGCTTTCTTT. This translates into CASSRSGSTEAFF.

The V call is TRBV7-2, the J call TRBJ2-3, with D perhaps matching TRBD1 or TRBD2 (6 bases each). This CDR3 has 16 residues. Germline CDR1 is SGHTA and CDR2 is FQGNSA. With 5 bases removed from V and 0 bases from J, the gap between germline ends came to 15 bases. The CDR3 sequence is CASSLRWGASTDTQYF. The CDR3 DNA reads TGTGCCAGCAGCCTGAGGTGGGGGGCCAGCACAGATACGCAGTATTTT.

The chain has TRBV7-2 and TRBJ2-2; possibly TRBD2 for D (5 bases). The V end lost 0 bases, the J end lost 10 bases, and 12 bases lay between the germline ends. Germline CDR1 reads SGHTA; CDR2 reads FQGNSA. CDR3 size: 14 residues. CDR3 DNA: TGTGCCAGCAGCTTAGCGGCTAGCCTCGAGGAGCTGTTTTTT. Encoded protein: CASSLAASLEELFF.

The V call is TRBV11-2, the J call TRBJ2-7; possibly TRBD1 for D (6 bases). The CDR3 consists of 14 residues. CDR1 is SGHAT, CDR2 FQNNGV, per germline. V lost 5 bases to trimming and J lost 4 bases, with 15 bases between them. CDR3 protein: CASSPRTATYEQYF. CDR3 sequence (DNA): TGTGCCAGCAGCCCGCGGACAGCTACTTACGAGCAGTACTTC. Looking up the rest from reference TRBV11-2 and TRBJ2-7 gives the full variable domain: EAGVAQSPRYKIIEKRQSVAFWCNPISGHATLYWYQQILGQGPKLLIQFQNNGVVDDSQLPKDRFSAERLKGVDSTLKIQPAKLEDSAVYLCASSPRTATYEQYFGPGTRLTVT.